Below are 22 T cell receptor delta chains sequenced from a single sample in a study of γδ T cells in repeated Plasmodium falciparum infection. Vgamma9/Vdelta2+ and Vdelta2-negative gammadelta T cells were flow-sorted from PBMC for bulk sequencing. TCRdb reanalysed the multiplex PCR reads with CATT. The table has 75,000 to 95,000 delta-chain clones, approximately 1% seen once; the top ten hold approximately 9.6%. Sequenced material: gamma-delta T cells from blood. The receptors here all came from a pool of human donors (malaria-infected and uninfected, not separated).

Concerning this clone: This likely stems from a read error, as it lies one base from a far larger clone. The sample holds other DNA sequences that translate to the same CDR3. The CDR3 sequence: CALGERLAALGDKYTDKLIF. The CDR3, as DNA: TGTGCTCTTGGGGAACGGTTGGCCGCACTGGGGGACAAGTACACCGATAAACTCATCTTT. V is TRDV1 and J is TRDJ1, with 9 bases identical to TRDD3. CDR3 size: 20 residues. Trimming cost V 1 base and J 0 bases; bases outside gene matches: 15. The germline CDR1 and CDR2 sequences are TSWWSYY and QGS.

Concerning this clone itself: For this DNA, TCRdb reports the protein of a much larger clone, which diverges at residue 23, most likely from a read error; the protein presented here is translated directly from the DNA. The gene calls are TRDV2 and TRDJ3, with D possibly being TRDD3 (6 bases). The J gene, left out of TCRdb, was set here by checking the DNA against germline. The germline V gene has CDR1 GEAIGNYY and CDR2 EKD. This CDR3 contains 26 residues. CDR3 sequence: CACDPISLQSPGDHLRNSWDTRRMFF. For the CDR3, the DNA is TGTGCCTGTGACCCGATTTCCCTTCAATCACCTGGGGACCACCTAAGAAACTCCTGGGACACCCGACGGATGTTTTTC.

This clone has only a few counts. With only one base between it and a far larger clone, this is likely a read error. Other DNA sequences in the sample encode the same CDR3. This chain links TRDV1 with TRDJ1; maybe TRDD3 (6 bases). CDR1 TSWWSYY and CDR2 QGS come from the germline V gene. This CDR3 is 19 amino acids long. The CDR3 here is CALGECRDPWGANTDKLIF. CDR3 DNA sequence: TGTGCCCTTGGGGAATGTAGGGACCCATGGGGGGCCAACACCGATAAACTCATCTTT.

Concerning this clone itself: This DNA's translation differs at residue 10 from TCRdb's protein, which comes from a much larger clone; a read error is likely, and the protein shown is translated from the DNA. V is TRDV2 and J is TRDJ1; D is possibly TRDD3 (5 bases). No J segment appears in TCRdb, so it was assigned here by matching the sequence to germline. Trimming stripped 3 bases from V and 1 base from J, with 26 bases between. Germline V gives CDR1 GEAIGNYY, CDR2 EKD. This CDR3 is built from 19 residues. The CDR3 bases are TGTGCCTGTGACCCCCTAACCAATACTGAGGGATTCTCCACCGATAAACTCATCTTT. It is translated as CACDPLTNTEGFSTDKLIF.

This clone came up a few times. For this DNA, TCRdb reports the protein of a much larger clone, which diverges at residue 9, most likely from a read error; the protein presented here is translated directly from the DNA. This chain uses TRDV2 with TRDJ3; D unclear. The J gene, missing from TCRdb, was assigned here through DNA to germline matching. The CDR3 length is 18 residues. Trimming took off 1 base at V and 0 bases at J, with 12 bases between the two ends. Per the germline V gene, CDR1 is GEAIGNYY and CDR2 is EKD. CDR3 bases: TGTGCCTGTGACACGGGTACTGCAGGCTCCTGGGACACCCGACAGATGTTTTTC. Translation gives CACDTGTAGSWDTRQMFF.

In this sample, this clone turned up a few times. The protein given by TCRdb reflects a much larger clone and differs at residue 9 from this DNA's translation, likely from a read error; the protein shown is the DNA's translation. The chain links TRDV2 to TRDJ1; D gene ambiguous. TCRdb is silent on the J gene; assignment here came from matching the DNA to germline. The germline CDR1 and CDR2 sequences are GEAIGNYY and EKD. CDR3 size: 15 residues. V was shortened by 0 bases and J by 2 bases, with 12 bases between the two germline ends. Here the CDR3 reads CACDTVATTTDKLIF. DNA of the CDR3: TGTGCCTGTGACACCGTTGCTACCACTACCGATAAACTCATCTTT.

This clone was observed a handful of times. The translation of this DNA and the TCRdb protein of a much larger clone differ at residue 16, probably owing to a read error; the protein shown here is translated from the DNA. CDR3 sequence: CALSFAGGYRLRGTDELIF. CDR3 nucleotide sequence: TGTGCTCTTTCCTTCGCTGGGGGATATCGACTCCGCGGCACCGATGAACTCATCTTT. The rearrangement joins TRDV1 to TRDJ1; the match to TRDD3 covers 10 bases. In the absence of a J gene in TCRdb, the DNA was matched to germline to assign it here. This CDR3 region has 19 residues. In germline, CDR1 is TSWWSYY, CDR2 QGS.

This clone has just a few counts. The protein TCRdb lists belongs to a much larger clone and differs from this DNA's translation at residue 5, which points to a read error; the protein shown is made from the DNA. This rearrangement joins TRDV1 to TRDJ1, with 11 bases identical to TRDD3. Since TCRdb gives no J gene, matching the DNA to germline was used here to assign it. There are 18 residues in the CDR3. J gave up 1 base and V 5 bases, and 12 bases lay outside the gene matches. CDR1 is TSWWSYY and CDR2 is QGS in the germline V gene. CDR3 sequence: CALGKRGFGGYATDKLIF. The CDR3 DNA reads TGTGCTCTTGGGAAAAGGGGCTTTGGGGGATACGCCACCGATAAACTCATCTTT.

This clone has a handful of counts. The amino acid sequence in TCRdb belongs to a much larger clone and departs from this DNA's translation at residue 16, likely a sequencing read error; the sequence shown is translated from the DNA. V and J are TRDV2 and TRDJ3; 8 bases are shared with TRDD3. No J gene was available from TCRdb, and it was assigned here by a germline match of the DNA. The germline V gene has CDR1 GEAIGNYY and CDR2 EKD. The CDR3 extends over 19 amino acids. The CDR3: CACDRGIGHISWDTRRMFF. CDR3 coding DNA: TGTGCCTGTGACCGGGGGATAGGGCACATCTCCTGGGACACCCGACGGATGTTTTTC.

Turning to this clone: This DNA translates differently at residue 11 from the TCRdb protein, which is that of a much larger clone; a read error is likely, and the protein shown is the DNA's own translation. V is TRDV2 and J is TRDJ1; 9 nucleotides match TRDD3. The J gene comes from matching the DNA to germline here; TCRdb lacks it. Germline-derived CDR1 and CDR2 are GEAIGNYY and EKD. CDR3 length: 14 residues. CDR3: CACDPLGDYDELIF. CDR3 nucleotide sequence: TGTGCCTGTGACCCACTGGGGGACTACGATGAACTCATCTTT.

This clone was observed a handful of times. The protein given by TCRdb reflects a much larger clone and differs at residue 15 from this DNA's translation, likely from a read error; the protein shown is the DNA's translation. The chain joins TRDV1 to TRDJ1, with 10 bases fitting TRDD3. TCRdb records no J gene; here it was assigned by comparing the DNA to germline. CDR1 is TSWWSYY, CDR2 QGS, per germline. The ends lost 5 bases at V and 3 bases at J; junction bases unmatched: 36. CDR3 length: 25 amino acids. CDR3 sequence: CALGPYPSIPTPEQGGIRGPDKLIF. The CDR3 DNA reads TGTGCTCTTGGGCCTTACCCCTCTATTCCTACTCCGGAGCAAGGGGGGATACGGGGGCCCGATAAACTCATCTTT.

This clone has ten or more counts. The sample has other DNA sequences that encode this CDR3 too. This rearrangement joins TRDV1 to TRDJ1; 10 bases agree with TRDD3. CDR1 is TSWWSYY and CDR2 is QGS in the germline V gene. V dropped 0 bases and J dropped 3; count of bases not matched to a gene: 28. This CDR3 has 24 amino acids. Written as DNA, the CDR3 is TGTGCTCTTGGGGAACTGTACGGTCCGCCTTTCCTACGTACTGGGGGATTCGTCGCCGATAAACTCATCTTT. Protein: CALGELYGPPFLRTGGFVADKLIF.

About this clone: TCRdb's protein, taken from a much larger clone, differs from this DNA's translation at residue 5, likely owing to a read error; the protein displayed comes from the DNA. The CDR3 is CALGGRVLGFGPPVLGDPYTDKLIF. In DNA form, the CDR3 reads TGCGCTCTTGGGGGAAGGGTTCTGGGTTTCGGTCCTCCCGTACTGGGGGACCCCTACACCGATAAACTCATCTTT. The chain is built from TRDV1 and TRDJ1, with 9 bases fitting TRDD3. The CDR3 totals 25 residues. Germline V gives CDR1 TSWWSYY, CDR2 QGS.

This clone was counted a few times. The protein in TCRdb stems from a much larger clone and differs at residue 10 from this DNA's translation, likely a read error; here the protein is translated from the DNA. The rearrangement links TRDV2 to TRDJ1; TRDD3 is a possible D gene (5 bases). TCRdb leaves out the J gene; it was filled in here by matching the DNA to germline. Trimming pared 9 bases from V and 1 base from J, leaving 32 bases between. Germline lookup yields CDR1 GEAIGNYY and CDR2 EKD. This CDR3 has 19 residues. CDR3 amino acids: CAIRAHSELRESATDKLIF. The CDR3 DNA reads TGTGCCATACGTGCTCATTCTGAATTGCGCGAAAGTGCCACCGATAAACTCATCTTT.

This clone has more than one count but fewer than ten. A far larger clone lies a single base away; this is likely a read error. Other DNA sequences in the same sample also yield this CDR3. The J gene is uncalled and the V gene is TRDV2; the DNA was not compared with TRDD3, the D call given in the table. From germline, CDR1 is GEAIGNYY and CDR2 EKD. The CDR3 is 21 amino acids. Here the CDR3 DNA reads TGTGCCTGTGACACTCCGGAGGGGAGTGGCAAACCCTCCTGGGACACCCGACAGATGTTTTTT. Translation: CACDTPEGSGKPSWDTRQMFF.

This clone was counted only a few times. The translation of this DNA and the TCRdb protein of a much larger clone differ at residue 18, probably owing to a read error; the protein shown here is translated from the DNA. The gene calls are TRDV1 and TRDJ1; 7 bases map to TRDD3. No J gene is reported in TCRdb; it was inferred here by comparing the DNA with germline. Trimming removed 0 bases from V and 6 bases from J; junction bases left unmatched: 28. Germline V gene sequence: CDR1 TSWWSYY, CDR2 QGS. This CDR3 comprises 22 residues. The CDR3 nucleotides are TGTGCTCTTGGGGAACTTCCCAAAGAGCTAGGGATACAGGGGCGACGGGGCAATAAACTCATCTTT. Translated, it gives CALGELPKELGIQGRRGNKLIF.

In regard to this clone: This DNA translates differently at residue 14 from the TCRdb protein, which is that of a much larger clone; a read error is likely, and the protein shown is the DNA's own translation. V and J are TRDV2 and TRDJ1, with 12 bases identical to TRDD3. In the absence of a J gene in TCRdb, the DNA was matched to germline to assign it here. Per the germline V gene, CDR1 is GEAIGNYY and CDR2 is EKD. The junction had 16 bases not matched to a gene; V was cut back by 3 bases and J by 3 bases. This CDR3 has 19 amino acids. CDR3 protein: CACDPLGDTPSSYADKLIF. The CDR3 region has the DNA TGTGCCTGTGACCCTCTGGGGGATACGCCCTCATCGTACGCCGATAAACTCATCTTT.

Points on this clone: This probably arose from a read error, given a far larger clone one base away. The V and J genes are TRDV1 and TRDJ1, with 9 nucleotides matching TRDD2. The J gene, not given by TCRdb, was assigned here from a germline match of the nucleotide sequence. This CDR3 region has 18 residues. Germline values: CDR1 TSWWSYY, CDR2 QGS. The CDR3 loop reads CALGGHLPTLLGISKLIF. The CDR3 DNA is TGTGCTCTCGGGGGCCACCTTCCTACCCTACTGGGGATCAGTAAACTCATCTTT.

Remarks on this clone: The amino acid sequence in TCRdb belongs to a much larger clone and departs from this DNA's translation at residue 12, likely a sequencing read error; the sequence shown is translated from the DNA. This sequence joins TRDV1 and TRDJ1; TRDD3 aligns across 8 bases. The J gene is absent in TCRdb and was assigned here via DNA matching to germline. There are 22 residues in the CDR3. Germline V CDR1 and CDR2: TSWWSYY, QGS. The V and J ends lost 3 bases and 0 bases, in that order; junction bases with no gene match: 24. The CDR3 protein is CALGETSRYWGVGIPYTDKLIF. CDR3 bases: TGTGCTCTTGGGGAGACTTCCCGGTACTGGGGGGTGGGGATACCGTACACCGATAAACTCATCTTT.

The sample holds many counts of this clone. This sequence joins TRDV1 and TRDJ1; D might be TRDD3 (8 bases). Trimming left V 5 bases short and J 0 bases short, with 19 bases between. CDR1 and CDR2 from the germline V gene are TSWWSYY and QGS. The CDR3 is made up of 17 amino acids. The CDR3 region is CALGPFLLGDYTDKLIF. CDR3 bases: TGTGCTCTTGGGCCCTTCCTGCTGGGGGACTACACCGATAAACTCATCTTT.

On this clone: This is likely an artifact of a read error, given a far larger clone one base away. The identical CDR3 is also encoded by other nucleotide sequences in the sample. J is TRDJ2 and V is TRDV2; 8 bases line up with TRDD3. In germline, CDR1 is GEAIGNYY, CDR2 EKD. The length of the CDR3 is 18 residues. CDR3 sequence: CACDTVGDALALTAQLFF. Written as DNA, the CDR3 is TGTGCCTGTGACACCGTGGGGGATGCCTTAGCTTTGACAGCACAACTCTTTTTT.

This clone was detected a few times. A far larger clone is just one base off, so this is likely a read error. Other DNA sequences in the sample encode the same CDR3. V and J are TRDV2 and TRDJ3; 11 bases are shared with TRDD3. Matching the DNA to germline supplied the J gene, which TCRdb does not give. This CDR3 has 20 residues. Losses at the gene ends were 1 base for V and 2 bases for J; bases not matched to a gene: 9. Germline V CDR1 and CDR2: GEAIGNYY, EKD. The CDR3 protein is CACDTTELGDTPWDTRQMFF. DNA of the CDR3: TGTGCCTGTGACACGACGGAGCTGGGGGATACCCCCTGGGACACCCGACAGATGTTTTTC.